Sequencing of this TCR beta chain was carried out in a study of blood T cell repertoires in COVID-19. Study-wide background: There were acute and convalescent COVID-19 samples, and they came from the United States, Italy and Spain. The analysed material was cDNA or gDNA that came from T cells, B-cell-depleted T cells, or PBMCs.

Per the authors' pipeline: The authors estimated nucleated cell counts from reference gene primer amplification. TCRdb keeps only in-frame clones here, not all; method: immunoSEQ multiplex PCR. The V and J calls and clone size come from that table; D and trimming were worked out from the DNA. The sample holds around 310,000 clones, over 75% seen once. The sequencing sample was made of peripheral blood. The sequence derives from a woman aged 50 to 65 with active or convalescent COVID-19.

The CDR3 protein is CASSEQGTHNEKLFF. The CDR3 bases are TGTGCCAGCAGTGAACAAGGGACACATAATGAAAAACTGTTTTTT. The chain recombines TRBV14 with TRBJ1-4; D perhaps matches TRBD1 (6 bases). Germline-derived CDR1 and CDR2 are SGHDN and FVKESK. The CDR3 sequence is 15 residues long. The V gene lost 6 bases and the J gene lost 4 bases, with 15 bases spanning the gap.